This T cell receptor (beta chain) was recorded in a study of identifying expanded T cells in peripheral blood. Study-level findings and limits: Approximately two-week clone count variance significantly increased as total template count grew. Technical replicates showed 0.9 to 1.5 changed clones; roughly two weeks 15 to 20; four weeks 19.

Data came from immunoSEQ multiplex PCR; TCRdb stores just in-frame clones and leaves some out. This sample yields about 53,000 clones, of which over 80% are seen a single time; over 15% belongs to the top ten. A note on this clone: The antigen is undetermined.

Collection occurred without any documented infections or immune events in donors. J gave up 5 bases and V 4 bases, and 8 bases lay outside the gene matches. This CDR3 has 15 residues. CDR1 SGHRS and CDR2 YFSETQ come from the germline V gene. Material for sequencing was blood. The rearrangement links TRBV5-1 to TRBJ2-1; TRBD2 agrees at 8 bases. The source is a person between 18 and 70 years old in good health. The CDR3 region is CASSTGLAPNNEQFF. CDR3 in DNA: TGCGCCAGCAGCACAGGACTAGCTCCTAACAATGAGCAGTTCTTC.